Described below is a single TCR beta chain sequence and its context. This clonotype occurred a few times. Its antigen has not been determined. No qualities accompany the bases; no much larger clone lies one base away. This sample is drawn from a study of T cell repertoires in cytomegalovirus infection (dated by TCRdb to between 2018 and 2020). Notes on the research overall: Because public TCR beta signatures pointed to carriage of CMV infection together with the matching HLA type, the HLA type of each donor mattered for the analysis.

The CDR3 numbers 15 residues from cysteine through phenylalanine. CDR3 DNA only is kept here, 45 bases in frame from base 1. For this chain, trimming is 3 bases at the V end and 2 bases at the J end, and the number of junction bases without a gene match is 5. In the germline V gene (reference sequence), CDR1 corresponds to DFQATT and CDR2 to SNEGSKA. General conclusions and limits of the study: In both this cohort and an independent cohort of over 350 donors, the cumulative frequency of public TCR beta family members distinguished carriers of CMV infection plus the relevant HLA type. In the ex vivo response, HLA-C-restricted CMV-specific TCR beta clonotypes were dominant, and in two of eight donors the single most frequent clonotype came from this HLA-C-restricted group.

The sequencing machine was an Illumina HiSeq 1500. Through fastp at Q25 and MiXCR, TCRdb rebuilt clones from the public reads, retaining in-frame beta chains. One record per CDR3 amino acid sequence lists the most common genes and DNA. The sample data list some 700,000 distinct CDR3 sequences, and less than 40% of these were observed just once. Around 2.6% of the sample rests with the top ten. The clonotype was recovered from a human donor in good health (CMV status not recorded). Some clones in this sample may be carry-over from other donors' samples. The chain links TRBV20-1 with TRBJ1-3; 9 central nucleotides agree with TRBD1. The specimen was PBMCs. The CDR3 in this case is CSASGGTGTGNTIYF. The sequenced DNA is TGCAGTGCTAGCGGTGGGACAGGGACTGGAAACACCATATATTTT.